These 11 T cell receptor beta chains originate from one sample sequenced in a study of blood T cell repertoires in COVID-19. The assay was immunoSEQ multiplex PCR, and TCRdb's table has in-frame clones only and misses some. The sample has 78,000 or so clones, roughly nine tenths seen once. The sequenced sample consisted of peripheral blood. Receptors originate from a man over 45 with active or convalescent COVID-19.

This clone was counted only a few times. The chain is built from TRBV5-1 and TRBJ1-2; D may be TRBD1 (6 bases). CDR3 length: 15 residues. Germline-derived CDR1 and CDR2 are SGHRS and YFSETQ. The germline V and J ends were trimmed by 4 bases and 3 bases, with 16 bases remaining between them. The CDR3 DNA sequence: TGCGCCAGCAGCCCTAGCTGGGACAAATACTATGGCTACACCTTC. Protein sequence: CASSPSWDKYYGYTF.

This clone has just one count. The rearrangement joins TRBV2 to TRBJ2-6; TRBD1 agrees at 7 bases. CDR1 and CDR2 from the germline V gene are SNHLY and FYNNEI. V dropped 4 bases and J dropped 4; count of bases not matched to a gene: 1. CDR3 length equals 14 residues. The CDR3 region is CASSGGGGANVLTF. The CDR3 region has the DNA TGTGCCAGCAGTGGAGGGGGCGGGGCCAACGTCCTGACTTTC. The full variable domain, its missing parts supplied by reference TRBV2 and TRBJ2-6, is EPEVTQTPSHQVTQMGQEVILRCVPISNHLYFYWYRQILGQKVEFLVSFYNNEISEKSEIFDDQFSVERPDGSNFTLKIRSTKLEDSAMYFCASSGGGGANVLTFGAGSRLTVL.

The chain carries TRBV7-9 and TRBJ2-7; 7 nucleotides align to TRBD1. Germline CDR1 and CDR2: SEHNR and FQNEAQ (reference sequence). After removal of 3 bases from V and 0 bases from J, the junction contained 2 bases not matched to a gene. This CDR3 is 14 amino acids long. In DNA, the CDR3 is TGTGCCAGCAGCTTTGGACAGGACTCCTACGAGCAGTACGTC. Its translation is CASSFGQDSYEQYV.

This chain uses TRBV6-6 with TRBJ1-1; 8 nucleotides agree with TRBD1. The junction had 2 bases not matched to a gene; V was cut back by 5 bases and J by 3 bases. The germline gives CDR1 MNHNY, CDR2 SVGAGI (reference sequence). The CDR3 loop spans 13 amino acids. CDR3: CASSLDRDTEAFF. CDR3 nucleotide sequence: TGTGCCAGCAGTCTGGACAGGGACACTGAAGCTTTCTTT.

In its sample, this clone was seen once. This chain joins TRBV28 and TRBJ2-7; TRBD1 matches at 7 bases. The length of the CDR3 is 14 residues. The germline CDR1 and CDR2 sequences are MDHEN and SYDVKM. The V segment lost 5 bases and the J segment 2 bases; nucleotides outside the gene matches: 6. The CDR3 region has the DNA TGTGCCAGCAGTACACCGGGACAGCCCTACGAGCAGTACGTC. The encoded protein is CASSTPGQPYEQYV.

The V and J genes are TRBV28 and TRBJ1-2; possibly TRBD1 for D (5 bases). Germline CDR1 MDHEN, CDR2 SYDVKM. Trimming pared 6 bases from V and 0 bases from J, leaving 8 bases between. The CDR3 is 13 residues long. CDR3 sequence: CASRGPSNYGYTF. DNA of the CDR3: TGTGCCAGCAGGGGGCCATCTAACTATGGCTACACCTTC.

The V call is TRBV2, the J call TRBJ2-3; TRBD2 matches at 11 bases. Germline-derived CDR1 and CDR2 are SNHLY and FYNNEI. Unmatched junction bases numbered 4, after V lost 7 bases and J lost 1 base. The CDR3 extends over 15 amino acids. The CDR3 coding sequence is TGTGCCAGCATTGGACTAGCGGGTGGCACAGATACGCAGTATTTT. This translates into CASIGLAGGTDTQYF.

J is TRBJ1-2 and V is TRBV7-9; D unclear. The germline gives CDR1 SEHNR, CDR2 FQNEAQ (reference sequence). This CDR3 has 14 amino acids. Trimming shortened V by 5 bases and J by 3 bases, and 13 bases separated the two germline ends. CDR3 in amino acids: CASSLRDGDYGYTF. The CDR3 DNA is TGTGCCAGCAGCCTCCGGGATGGCGACTATGGCTACACCTTC. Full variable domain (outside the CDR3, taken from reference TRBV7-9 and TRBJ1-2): DTGVSQNPRHKITKRGQNVTFRCDPISEHNRLYWYRQTLGQGPEFLTYFQNEAQLEKSRLLSDRFSAERPKGSFSTLEIQRTEQGDSAMYLCASSLRDGDYGYTFGSGTRLTVV.

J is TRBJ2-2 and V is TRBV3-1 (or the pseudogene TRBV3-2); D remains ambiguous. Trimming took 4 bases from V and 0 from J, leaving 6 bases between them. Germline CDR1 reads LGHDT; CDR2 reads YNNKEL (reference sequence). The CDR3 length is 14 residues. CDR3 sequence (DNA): TGTGCCAGCAGCCTCAGTACGAACACCGGGGAGCTGTTTTTT. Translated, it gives CASSLSTNTGELFF.

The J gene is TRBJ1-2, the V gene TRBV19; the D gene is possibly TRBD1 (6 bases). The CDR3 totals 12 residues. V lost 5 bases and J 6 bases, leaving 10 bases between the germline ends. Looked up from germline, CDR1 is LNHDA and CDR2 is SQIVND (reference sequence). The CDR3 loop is CASSGGAHGYTF. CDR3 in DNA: TGTGCCAGTAGTGGGGGGGCCCATGGCTACACCTTC.

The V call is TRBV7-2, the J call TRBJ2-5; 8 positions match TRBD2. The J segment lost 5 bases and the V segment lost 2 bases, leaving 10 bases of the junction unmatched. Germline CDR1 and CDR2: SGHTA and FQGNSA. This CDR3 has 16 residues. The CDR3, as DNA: TGTGCCAGCAGCTTAACTGGACTGGGACTAGGGGAGACCCAGTACTTC. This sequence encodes CASSLTGLGLGETQYF.